Shown below are 13 T cell receptor beta chains from a single sample sequenced in a study of technical replicates of blood from a handful of donors. Sequenced by immunoSEQ multiplex PCR; TCRdb stores in-frame clones only, minus some. The profile shows about 81,000 clones, approximately 78% of them singletons. The sequencing input was PBMCs. Receptors were obtained from a human donor in good health. Some clones in this sample may be carry-over from other donors' samples.

V gene TRBV14 combines with J gene TRBJ2-5, with D perhaps matching TRBD2 (6 bases). Per the germline V gene, CDR1 is SGHDN and CDR2 is FVKESK. CDR3 length: 13 amino acids. The V end was cut by 3 bases, the J end by 5 bases, with 10 bases between. DNA of the CDR3: TGTGCCAGCAGCCAGGGACTGCGCGAGACCCAGTACTTC. As protein: CASSQGLRETQYF. Complete variable domain (other parts from reference TRBV14 and TRBJ2-5): EAGVTQFPSHSVIEKGQTVTLRCDPISGHDNLYWYRRVMGKEIKFLLHFVKESKQDESGMPNNRFLAERTGGTYSTLKVQPAELEDSGVYFCASSQGLRETQYFGPGTRLLVL.

The chain combines TRBV5-4 with TRBJ2-7; D is perhaps TRBD1 (5 bases). The ends were cut back, 3 bases at V and 5 bases at J, with 15 bases in the middle. The CDR3 runs to 14 residues. In germline, CDR1 is SGHNT, CDR2 YYREEE (reference sequence). DNA for the CDR3: TGTGCCAGCAGCTCCCGGGTCCAAGGGGACGAGCAGTACTTC. Translated: CASSSRVQGDEQYF.

The chain recombines TRBV6-4 with TRBJ2-3; D unresolved. The CDR3 sequence is 13 residues long. Trimming left V 5 bases short and J 6 bases short, with 12 bases between. Germline-derived CDR1 and CDR2 are MRHNA and SNTAGT. CDR3 in amino acids: CASSNQNTDTQYF. In DNA, the CDR3 is TGTGCCAGCAGTAACCAAAATACTGATACGCAGTATTTT.

The rearrangement joins TRBV4-2 to TRBJ1-1; D is perhaps TRBD1 (6 bases). This CDR3 comprises 15 residues. Germline V gives CDR1 LGHNA, CDR2 YNFKEQ. V lost 2 bases, J lost 7 bases, and 17 bases lay in between. In nucleotides, the CDR3 is TGTGCCAGCAGCCAACCCCAGGACAGAACTAATGAAGCTTTCTTT. Encoded protein: CASSQPQDRTNEAFF.

The chain uses TRBV21-1 and TRBJ2-7; no DNA check was done on the table's D call, TRBD2. TRBV21-1 is labeled a pseudogene. The CDR3 is made up of 15 amino acids. CDR3 region: CASSKFGETNYEQYF. CDR3 DNA: TGTGCCAGCAGCAAATTCGGGGAAACGAACTACGAGCAGTACTTC.

The chain uses TRBV9 and TRBJ2-1, with 9 positions matching TRBD2. Trimming at V came to 3 bases and at J to 14 bases, leaving 6 bases not matched to a gene. CDR1 is SGDLS and CDR2 is YYNGEE in the germline V gene. The CDR3 extends over 12 amino acids. The CDR3 DNA sequence: TGTGCCAGCAGCGAGACTAGCGGACCGGAGTTCTTC. Encoded protein: CASSETSGPEFF.

This sequence joins TRBV5-8 and TRBJ1-2; 8 nucleotides match TRBD1. V dropped 4 bases and J dropped 4; count of bases not matched to a gene: 6. Per germline, CDR1 SGHTS and CDR2 YDEGEE. The CDR3 length is 14 residues. This chain's CDR3 is CASSTGQGGYGYTF. In DNA, the CDR3 is TGTGCCAGCAGCACAGGACAGGGTGGCTATGGCTACACCTTC.

This chain joins TRBV7-2 and TRBJ2-4, with D hard to call. The germline V gene encodes CDR1 SGHTA and CDR2 FQGNSA. Between the trimmed V and J ends, which lost 5 bases and 0 bases, there was a span of 14 bases. The CDR3 totals 16 residues. CDR3 loop: CASSPSALLAKNIQYF. CDR3 bases: TGTGCCAGCAGCCCCAGCGCCCTACTAGCCAAAAACATTCAGTACTTC.

The chain couples TRBV30 to TRBJ1-5; TRBD1 matches at 7 bases. Germline lookup yields CDR1 GTSNPN and CDR2 SVGIG (reference sequence). CDR3 length: 14 amino acids. The V and J ends lost 4 bases and 2 bases, in that order; junction bases with no gene match: 5. The CDR3 loop reads CAWNRQGGNQPQHF. In DNA form, the CDR3 reads TGTGCCTGGAACCGACAGGGAGGCAATCAGCCCCAGCATTTT.

The V call is TRBV11-2, the J call TRBJ2-1, with D tentatively TRBD2 (5 bases). The CDR3 is made up of 15 amino acids. Between the trimmed V and J ends, which lost 4 bases and 0 bases, there was a span of 10 bases. The V gene's germline CDR1 is SGHAT and CDR2 FQNNGV. The CDR3 loop reads CASSSLRGSYNEQFF. Written as DNA, the CDR3 is TGTGCCAGCAGCTCTCTTCGGGGCTCCTACAATGAGCAGTTCTTC.

CDR3 protein: CASSKGTGGSGNTIYF. CDR3 in DNA: TGTGCCAGCAGTAAAGGGACAGGGGGCTCTGGAAACACCATATATTTT. V usage is TRBV7-9 and J usage is TRBJ1-3; 11 nucleotides line up with TRBD1. CDR1 is SEHNR and CDR2 is FQNEAQ in the germline V gene (reference sequence). The CDR3 contains 16 residues. V lost 6 bases to trimming and J lost 0 bases; unmatched junction nucleotides: 4.

The chain links TRBV27 to TRBJ1-1, with D perhaps TRBD1 (6 bases). The germline V gene has CDR1 MNHEY and CDR2 SMNVEV (reference sequence). The CDR3 sequence is 14 residues long. Trimming pared 7 bases from V and 1 base from J, leaving 13 bases between. This CDR3 is CASKPTGRNTEAFF. The CDR3 DNA sequence: TGTGCCAGCAAACCCACAGGGAGGAACACTGAAGCTTTCTTT.

The chain couples TRBV11-2 to TRBJ2-5; maybe TRBD2 (7 bases). The CDR3 totals 16 residues. The germline gives CDR1 SGHAT, CDR2 FQNNGV. Trimming cost V 1 base and J 4 bases, with 16 bases left between them. DNA for the CDR3: TGTGCCAGCAGCTTAGTGTCGGGGGGCGCCGCAGAGACCCAGTACTTC. Translation: CASSLVSGGAAETQYF.